Presented here are 10 T cell receptor beta chains from one specimen sequenced in a study of beta chain features in type 1 diabetes. These receptors have no known antigen. cDNA synthesis used the whole RNA isolate, giving expressed TCRB sequences. Assay used: immunoSEQ multiplex PCR; TCRdb lists only in-frame clones, some missing. The data show 300,000 to 350,000 clones, around an eighth seen once. Whole-study findings and limits: Moderately but significantly shorter TCRB CDR3s were found in Type 1 diabetes patients in all four CD4+ subsets.

The sequenced sample was naive CD4+ T cells from blood. The source of these receptors is a woman between 18 and 29 years old with type 1 diabetes.

As to this clone: Distinct nucleotide sequences in the sample also encode this CDR3. CDR3 DNA: TGTGCCAGCTCACCATCCGGGAATCAGCCCCAGCATTTT. This translates into CASSPSGNQPQHF. The chain links TRBV18 to TRBJ1-5; D remains ambiguous. Germline CDR1 and CDR2: KGHSH and LQKENI. V was trimmed by 2 bases and J by 4 bases, leaving 6 bases between them. This CDR3 spans 13 amino acids.

The genes are TRBV15 and TRBJ2-2; D might be TRBD2 (6 bases). Germline values: CDR1 LNHNV, CDR2 YYDKDF (reference sequence). V was cut by 6 bases and J by 4 bases, with 21 bases left in between. The CDR3 runs 17 residues. This CDR3 reads CATRPSGRLRITGELFF. CDR3 DNA: TGTGCCACCAGACCTTCAGGGAGGCTTCGGATCACCGGGGAGCTGTTTTTT.

The chain combines TRBV19 with TRBJ1-1; no firm D call. Between the trimmed V and J ends, which lost 3 bases and 4 bases, there was a span of 9 bases. CDR3 size: 13 residues. Germline lookup yields CDR1 LNHDA and CDR2 SQIVND (reference sequence). The CDR3 DNA is TGTGCCAGTAGTATGGCATGGAGCACTGAAGCTTTCTTT. As protein: CASSMAWSTEAFF.

The CDR3 loop reads CASSGTGGQETQYF. CDR3 in DNA: TGTGCCAGCTCAGGCACAGGGGGCCAAGAGACCCAGTACTTC. The genes are TRBV18 and TRBJ2-5; 8 positions match TRBD1. The CDR3 consists of 14 residues. The V gene's germline CDR1 is KGHSH and CDR2 LQKENI. The ends lost 5 bases at V and 1 base at J; junction bases unmatched: 3.

This clone came up a few times. The chain carries TRBV30 and TRBJ2-1; D is perhaps TRBD1 (6 bases). V was shortened by 2 bases and J by 9 bases, with 14 bases between the two germline ends. The CDR3 runs to 13 residues. Germline assignment: CDR1 GTSNPN and CDR2 SVGIG (reference sequence). Written as DNA, the CDR3 is TGTGCCTGGAGTAAGGGGGTTCTGGGTGAGCAGTTCTTC. Translation gives CAWSKGVLGEQFF.

This chain uses TRBV27 with TRBJ2-7; TRBD2 is a possible D gene (5 bases). CDR3 size: 15 residues. The germline gives CDR1 MNHEY, CDR2 SMNVEV (reference sequence). Trimming pared 6 bases from V and 4 bases from J, leaving 19 bases between. CDR3 sequence: CASRGGLAVRYEQYF. The CDR3 DNA sequence: TGTGCCAGCAGGGGTGGACTGGCAGTGAGGTACGAGCAGTACTTC.

This clone has just a few counts. The chain has TRBV9 and TRBJ1-5, with 7 nucleotides matching TRBD1. The V and J ends lost 3 bases and 0 bases, in that order; junction bases with no gene match: 18. The CDR3 covers 20 residues. The germline CDR1 and CDR2 sequences are SGDLS and YYNGEE. The CDR3: CASSDYSDRIGEISNQPQHF. The CDR3 region has the DNA TGTGCCAGCAGCGATTACTCGGACAGGATAGGGGAAATTAGCAATCAGCCCCAGCATTTT.

This clone was found a few times. V and J are TRBV9 and TRBJ1-2; D is uncertain. Trimming stripped 4 bases from V and 4 bases from J, with 20 bases between. This CDR3 contains 16 residues. From germline, CDR1 is SGDLS and CDR2 YYNGEE. CDR3 protein: CASSLGSPQAPYGYTF. For the CDR3, the DNA is TGTGCCAGCAGCCTCGGGAGCCCCCAGGCTCCCTATGGCTACACCTTC.

This clone was seen once. The V and J genes are TRBV18 and TRBJ1-1; D is possibly TRBD1 (5 bases). Trimming pared 4 bases from V and 0 bases from J, leaving 18 bases between. The CDR3 is made up of 17 amino acids. Germline V gene sequence: CDR1 KGHSH, CDR2 LQKENI. The CDR3 region is CASSRPGGRLVNTEAFF. CDR3 bases: TGTGCCAGCTCACGTCCTGGGGGGAGGTTGGTGAACACTGAAGCTTTCTTT.

This sequence joins TRBV27 and TRBJ2-3; D might be TRBD1 (6 bases). The CDR3 sequence is 15 residues long. The germline V and J ends were trimmed by 6 bases and 2 bases, with 15 bases remaining between them. The germline V gene encodes CDR1 MNHEY and CDR2 SMNVEV (reference sequence). The CDR3 coding sequence is TGTGCCAGCAGCCCTCAACAGGGCCCCACAGATACGCAGTATTTT. It translates to CASSPQQGPTDTQYF.